This entry lists 14 T cell receptor beta chains sequenced from one sample in a study of radiotherapy plus CTLA-4 blockade in lung cancer. TCRdb's table, derived via immunoSEQ multiplex PCR, lists solely in-frame clones and lacks some. The sample consists of 65,000 to 70,000 clones, about 80% of them appearing once. Sequencing was performed on peripheral blood, taken from a patient treated with radiotherapy plus ipilimumab. Source of these receptors: a human donor with non-small cell lung cancer who had a complete response to radiotherapy plus ipilimumab.

This clone came up a few times. J is TRBJ1-5 and V is TRBV11-2; 9 bases agree with TRBD1. This CDR3 has 16 residues. Losses at the gene ends were 5 bases for V and 6 bases for J; bases not matched to a gene: 11. Looked up from germline, CDR1 is SGHAT and CDR2 is FQNNGV. In DNA form, the CDR3 reads TGTGCCAGCAGCACGACCCCACAGGGGGCTGGTCAGCCCCAGCATTTT. Encoded protein: CASSTTPQGAGQPQHF.

The chain is built from TRBV7-2 and TRBJ2-1; the D gene is possibly TRBD1 (5 bases). This CDR3 is built from 12 residues. Germline V gene data show CDR1 as SGHTA and CDR2 as FQGNSA. V was shortened by 1 base and J by 14 bases, with 12 bases between the two germline ends. CDR3 DNA sequence: TGTGCCAGCAGCTTAGATTTCCTAGGGGAGTTCTTC. Translating it yields CASSLDFLGEFF.

J is TRBJ1-2 and V is TRBV9; D remains unclear. Per the germline V gene, CDR1 is SGDLS and CDR2 is YYNGEE. Trimming removed 4 bases at V and 6 bases at J, with 13 bases between. This CDR3 is built from 13 residues. CDR3 DNA sequence: TGTGCCAGCAGCCTTGGACCGGAGGATGGCTACACCTTC. As protein: CASSLGPEDGYTF.

The chain has TRBV11-3 and TRBJ1-1; tentatively, D is TRBD1 (6 bases). CDR3 length: 14 amino acids. Trimming took 1 base from V and 0 from J, leaving 6 bases between them. CDR1 is SGHNT and CDR2 is YENEEA in the germline V gene. For the CDR3, the DNA is TGTGCCAGCAGCTTAGCAGGGGTGAACACTGAAGCTTTCTTT. Translated, it gives CASSLAGVNTEAFF.

In its sample, this clone was seen a few times. The chain carries TRBV6-5 and TRBJ1-1; 7 nucleotides line up with TRBD1. CDR1 and CDR2 from the germline V gene are MNHEY and SVGAGI. This CDR3 contains 15 residues. With V trimmed by 6 bases and J by 0 bases, 7 bases remained unmatched. CDR3 amino acids: CASSKPGQMNTEAFF. CDR3 coding DNA: TGTGCCAGCAGCAAACCGGGACAGATGAACACTGAAGCTTTCTTT.

This clone appeared once. V and J are TRBV6-1 and TRBJ2-5; D is perhaps TRBD1 or TRBD2 (6 bases each). The J call may be mistaken, given a closer DNA end match to TRBJ2-7. In germline, CDR1 is MNHNS, CDR2 SASEGT. The CDR3 extends over 16 amino acids. The CDR3 loop reads CASSEATGGSRYEQYF. CDR3 coding DNA: TGTGCCAGCAGTGAAGCAACCGGGGGCTCCCGGTACGAGCAGTACTTC.

The V gene is TRBV29-1, the J gene TRBJ2-1; tentatively, D is TRBD2 (5 bases). CDR1 is SQVTM and CDR2 is ANQGSEA in the germline V gene. This CDR3 is built from 15 residues. V lost 2 bases and J 0 bases, leaving 11 bases between the germline ends. Here the CDR3 reads CSVERTPSSYNEQFF. In DNA form, the CDR3 reads TGCAGCGTTGAACGGACTCCGAGCTCCTACAATGAGCAGTTCTTC.

V is TRBV5-5 and J is TRBJ1-2; 7 nucleotides match TRBD1. Germline V gives CDR1 SGHKS, CDR2 YYEKEE (reference sequence). This CDR3 contains 14 residues. The V segment lost 6 bases and the J segment 2 bases; nucleotides outside the gene matches: 7. CDR3 sequence reads: CASTTDRRNYGYTF. The CDR3, as DNA: TGTGCCAGCACCACGGACAGGCGGAACTATGGCTACACCTTC.

This clone appeared a few times. The chain employs TRBV25-1 and TRBJ2-6; D is unclear. The CDR3 consists of 15 residues. Germline values: CDR1 MGHDK, CDR2 SYGVNS. V lost 1 base, J lost 2 bases, and 6 bases lay in between. CDR3 region: CASSEWQPGANVLTF. The CDR3 region has the DNA TGTGCCAGCAGTGAATGGCAGCCTGGGGCCAACGTCCTGACTTTC.

The rearrangement joins TRBV18 to TRBJ1-2; possible D gene TRBD1, 5 bases. In germline, CDR1 is KGHSH, CDR2 LQKENI. Trimming shortened V by 3 bases and J by 3 bases, and 14 bases separated the two germline ends. The CDR3 totals 15 residues. The CDR3 region is CASSPTTGPDYGYTF. The CDR3 coding sequence is TGTGCCAGCTCACCTACTACGGGGCCCGACTATGGCTACACCTTC.

The chain couples TRBV30 to TRBJ1-6; a weak D match, TRBD1 (6 bases). CDR3 length: 14 amino acids. The germline CDR1 and CDR2 sequences are GTSNPN and SVGIG (reference sequence). Trimming removed 3 bases from V and 10 bases from J, with 16 bases in between. The CDR3 region is CAWSDGQSQSPLHF. CDR3 coding DNA: TGTGCCTGGAGCGATGGACAGAGTCAGTCACCCCTCCACTTT. The full variable domain, rest sourced from reference TRBV30 and TRBJ1-6, is SQTIHQWPATLVQPVGSPLSLECTVEGTSNPNLYWYRQAAGRGLQLLFYSVGIGQISSEVPQNLSASRPQDRQFILSSKKLLLSDSGFYLCAWSDGQSQSPLHFGNGTRLTVT.

J is TRBJ2-3 and V is TRBV11-3; D gene uncertain. From germline, CDR1 is SGHNT and CDR2 YENEEA. Trimming stripped 0 bases from V and 7 bases from J, with 8 bases between. This CDR3 has 13 amino acids. This CDR3 is CASSLERHHTQYF. The CDR3 coding sequence is TGTGCCAGCAGCTTAGAGCGCCACCATACGCAGTATTTT.

The chain combines TRBV28 with TRBJ2-6, with no clear D. Trimming stripped 5 bases from V and 2 bases from J, with 10 bases between. The CDR3 extends over 15 amino acids. Looked up from germline, CDR1 is MDHEN and CDR2 is SYDVKM. This CDR3 is CASSPWSAGANVLTF. DNA of the CDR3: TGTGCCAGCAGTCCATGGAGTGCTGGGGCCAACGTCCTGACTTTC.

The J gene is TRBJ1-1, the V gene TRBV5-4, with D maybe TRBD1 (5 bases). CDR1 is SGHNT and CDR2 is YYREEE in the germline V gene (reference sequence). With 4 bases removed from V and 1 base from J, the gap between germline ends came to 20 bases. CDR3 length: 17 residues. This CDR3 reads CASSHNLQGGGNTEAFF. As DNA, the CDR3 is TGTGCCAGCAGCCATAACCTTCAAGGCGGGGGGAACACTGAAGCTTTCTTT.